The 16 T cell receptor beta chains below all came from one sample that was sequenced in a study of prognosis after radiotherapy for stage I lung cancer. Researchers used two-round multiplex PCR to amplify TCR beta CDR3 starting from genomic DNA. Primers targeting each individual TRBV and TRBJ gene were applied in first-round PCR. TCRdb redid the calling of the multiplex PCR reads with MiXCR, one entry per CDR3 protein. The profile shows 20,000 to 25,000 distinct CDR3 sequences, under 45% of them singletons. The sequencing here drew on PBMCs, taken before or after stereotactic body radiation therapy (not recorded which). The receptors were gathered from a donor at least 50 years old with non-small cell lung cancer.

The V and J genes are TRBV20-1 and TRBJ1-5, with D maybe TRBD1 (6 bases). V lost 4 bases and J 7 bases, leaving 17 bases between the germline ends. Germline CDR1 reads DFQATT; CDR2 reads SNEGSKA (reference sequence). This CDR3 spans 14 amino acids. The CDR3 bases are TGCAGTGCTATAAAGTCACAGGGTGGACAGCCCCAGCATTTT. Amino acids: CSAIKSQGGQPQHF.

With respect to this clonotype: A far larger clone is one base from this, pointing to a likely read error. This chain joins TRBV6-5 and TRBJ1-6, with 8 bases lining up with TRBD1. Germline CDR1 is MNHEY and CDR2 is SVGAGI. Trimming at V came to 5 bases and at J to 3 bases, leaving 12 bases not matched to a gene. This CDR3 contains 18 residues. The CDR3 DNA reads TGTGCCAGCAGTGGACCTCCCGGGACAGGAATCTATAATTCACCCCTCCACTTT. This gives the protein CASSGPPGTGIYNSPLHF.

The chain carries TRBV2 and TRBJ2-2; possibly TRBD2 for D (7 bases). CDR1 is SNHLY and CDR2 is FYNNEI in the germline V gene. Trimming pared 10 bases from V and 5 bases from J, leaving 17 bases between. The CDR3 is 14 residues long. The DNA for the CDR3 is TGTGCCACCCAAAGGGGGGGGGGGACCGGGGAGCTGTTTTTT. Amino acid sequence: CATQRGGGTGELFF.

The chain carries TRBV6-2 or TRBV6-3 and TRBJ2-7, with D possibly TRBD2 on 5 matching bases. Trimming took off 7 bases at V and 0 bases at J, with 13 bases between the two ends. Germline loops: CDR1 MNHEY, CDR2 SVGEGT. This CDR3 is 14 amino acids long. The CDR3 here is CASNWEYNSYEQYF. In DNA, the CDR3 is TGTGCCAGCAATTGGGAGTACAACTCCTACGAGCAGTACTTC.

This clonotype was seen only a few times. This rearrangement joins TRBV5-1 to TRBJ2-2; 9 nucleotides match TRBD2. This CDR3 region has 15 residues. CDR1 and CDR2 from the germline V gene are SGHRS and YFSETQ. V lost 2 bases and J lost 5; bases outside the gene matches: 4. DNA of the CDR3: TGCGCCAGCAGCTTTGAGACTAGCGGAACCGGGGAGCTGTTTTTT. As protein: CASSFETSGTGELFF.

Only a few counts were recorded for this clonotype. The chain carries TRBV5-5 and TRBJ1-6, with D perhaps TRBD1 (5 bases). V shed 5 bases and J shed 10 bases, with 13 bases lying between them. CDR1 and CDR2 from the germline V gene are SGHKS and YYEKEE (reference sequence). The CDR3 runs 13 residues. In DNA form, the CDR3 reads TGTGCCAGCAGGGGGGGAGGTGGATCACCCCTCCACTTT. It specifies CASRGGGGSPLHF.

CDR3 in amino acids: CASSQAPNSGNTIYF. The CDR3 nucleotides read TGCGCCAGCAGCCAAGCACCTAACTCTGGAAACACCATATATTTT. The chain links TRBV4-1 to TRBJ1-3; D call uncertain. CDR1 is MGHRA, CDR2 YSYEKL, per germline. The CDR3 length is 15 residues. V was trimmed by 1 base and J by 0 bases, leaving 7 bases between them.

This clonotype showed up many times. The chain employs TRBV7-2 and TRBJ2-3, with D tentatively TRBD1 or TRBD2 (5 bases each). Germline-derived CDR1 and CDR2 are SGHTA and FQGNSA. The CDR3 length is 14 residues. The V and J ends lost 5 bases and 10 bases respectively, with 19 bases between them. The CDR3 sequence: CASSLLTRGKAQYF. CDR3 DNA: TGTGCCAGCAGCCTGCTAACTAGGGGAAAAGCGCAGTATTTT.

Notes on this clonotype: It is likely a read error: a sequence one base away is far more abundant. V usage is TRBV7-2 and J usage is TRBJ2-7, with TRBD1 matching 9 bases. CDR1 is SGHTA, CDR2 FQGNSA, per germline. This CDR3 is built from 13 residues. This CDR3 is CASSRTGDGEHYF. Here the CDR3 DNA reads TGTGCCAGCAGCCGGACAGGGGATGGCGAGCATTACTTC.

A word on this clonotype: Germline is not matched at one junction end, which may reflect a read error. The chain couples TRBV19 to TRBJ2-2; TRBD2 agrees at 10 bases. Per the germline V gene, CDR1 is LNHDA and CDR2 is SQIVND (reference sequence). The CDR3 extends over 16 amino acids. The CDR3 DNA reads TGTGCCGGTAGTATTGGGACTAGCGTGGGCACCGGCGAGCTGTTTTTT. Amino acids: CAGSIGTSVGTGELFF.

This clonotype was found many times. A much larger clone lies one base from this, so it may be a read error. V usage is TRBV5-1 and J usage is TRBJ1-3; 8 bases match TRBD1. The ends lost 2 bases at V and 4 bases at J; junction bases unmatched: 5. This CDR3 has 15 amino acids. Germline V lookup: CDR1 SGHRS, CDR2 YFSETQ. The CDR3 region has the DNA TGCGCCAGCAGCTTCCAGGGGGCATCAGGAAACACCATATATTTT. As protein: CASSFQGASGNTIYF. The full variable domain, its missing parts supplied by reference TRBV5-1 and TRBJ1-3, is KAGVTQTPRYLIKTRGQQVTLSCSPISGHRSVSWYQQTPGQGLQFLFEYFSETQRNKGNFPGRFSGRQFSNSRSEMNVSTLELGDSALYLCASSFQGASGNTIYFGEGSWLTVV.

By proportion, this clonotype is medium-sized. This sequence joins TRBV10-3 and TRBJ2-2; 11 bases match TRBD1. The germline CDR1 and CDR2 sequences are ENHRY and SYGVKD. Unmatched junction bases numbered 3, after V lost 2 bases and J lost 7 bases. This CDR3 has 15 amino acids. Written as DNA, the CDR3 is TGTGCCATCAGTGAGCGGGGACAGGGGGACGGGGAGCTGTTTTTT. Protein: CAISERGQGDGELFF.

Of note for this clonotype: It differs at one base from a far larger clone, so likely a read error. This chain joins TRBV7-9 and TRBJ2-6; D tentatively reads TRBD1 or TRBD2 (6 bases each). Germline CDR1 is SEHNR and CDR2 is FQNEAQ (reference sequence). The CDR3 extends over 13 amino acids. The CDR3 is CASSLRGANALTF. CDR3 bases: TGTGCCAGCAGCTTGAGGGGGGCCAACGCCCTGACTTTC. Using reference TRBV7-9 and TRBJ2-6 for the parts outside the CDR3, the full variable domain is DTGVSQNPRHKITKRGQNVTFRCDPISEHNRLYWYRQTLGQGPEFLTYFQNEAQLEKSRLLSDRFSAERPKGSFSTLEIQRTEQGDSAMYLCASSLRGANALTFGAGSRLTVL.

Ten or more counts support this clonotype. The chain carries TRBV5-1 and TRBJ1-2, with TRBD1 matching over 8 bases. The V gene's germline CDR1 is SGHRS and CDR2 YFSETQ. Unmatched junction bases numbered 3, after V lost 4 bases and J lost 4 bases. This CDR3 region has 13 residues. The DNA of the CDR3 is TGCGCCAGCAGCCCGGACAGGGTCTATGGCTACACCTTC. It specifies CASSPDRVYGYTF.

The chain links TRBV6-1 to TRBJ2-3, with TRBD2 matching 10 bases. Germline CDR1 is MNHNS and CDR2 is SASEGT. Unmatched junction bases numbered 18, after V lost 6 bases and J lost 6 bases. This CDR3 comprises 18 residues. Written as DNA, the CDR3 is TGTGCCAGCAGACTAGGGACTAGTACTAGCGGGAATGGGGATACGCAGTATTTT. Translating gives CASRLGTSTSGNGDTQYF.

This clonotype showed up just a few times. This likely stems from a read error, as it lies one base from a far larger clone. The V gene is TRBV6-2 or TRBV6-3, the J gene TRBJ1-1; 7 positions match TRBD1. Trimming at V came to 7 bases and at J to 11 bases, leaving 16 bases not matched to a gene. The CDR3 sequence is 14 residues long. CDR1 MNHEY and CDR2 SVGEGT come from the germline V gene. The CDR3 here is CASIDDNRQGGAFF. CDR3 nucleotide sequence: TGTGCCAGCATCGATGATAATCGACAGGGCGGGGCTTTCTTT.